The rows below give T cell receptor beta chains drawn from one sample of a study of T cell responses to AZD1222 COVID-19 vaccine. The method was immunoSEQ multiplex PCR; TCRdb's version includes in-frame clones alone and lacks a portion of them. The sample gives about 130,000 clones, 75% to 90% of which show up once; 4.1% is in the top ten. This sample comprised peripheral blood, obtained on day 0 of AZD1222 vaccination. All receptors derive from an adult in good health. CDR3s include the opening cysteine and the closing phenylalanine or tryptophan. The D gene is left open where the match is weak. The size field is filled for only some rows; it gives once, few, many or a size class.

d_call clone_size j_call v_call cdr3_aa cdr3_nt
TRBD1 NA TRBJ1-5 TRBV7-2 CASSGQGASNQPQHF TGTGCCAGCAGCGGACAGGGGGCAAGCAATCAGCCCCAGCATTTT
TRBD1 NA TRBJ1-4 TRBV5-1 CASSLAGQGEKLFF TGCGCCAGCAGCTTGGCAGGACAGGGGGAAAAACTGTTTTTT
TRBD1 NA TRBJ1-6 TRBV6-1 CASSNLQGNSPLHF TGTGCCAGTTCCAACTTACAGGGGAATTCACCCCTCCACTTT
NA NA TRBJ2-3 TRBV9 CASSARRAGTDTQYF TGTGCCAGCAGCGCCCGGAGGGCAGGCACAGATACGCAGTATTTT
NA NA TRBJ1-2 TRBV28 CASRTTGLDGYTF TGTGCCAGCAGGACAACAGGGCTTGATGGCTACACCTTC
TRBD1 NA TRBJ1-2 TRBV5-6 CASSPTGTAGAYYGYTF TGTGCCAGCAGCCCGACGGGGACAGCAGGGGCGTACTATGGCTACACCTTC
NA NA TRBJ2-7 TRBV5-1 CASSLRPGEFGEQYF TGCGCCAGCAGCTTGCGTCCGGGGGAATTTGGCGAGCAGTACTTC
NA NA TRBJ1-2 TRBV30 CAWSVAGWNGYTF TGTGCCTGGAGTGTAGCAGGGTGGAATGGCTACACCTTC
NA NA TRBJ1-6 TRBV28 CASTPPDREPLHF TGTGCCAGCACCCCCCCGGACAGAGAACCCCTCCACTTT
NA NA TRBJ2-3 TRBV7-9 CAIHPGLSTDTQYF TGTGCCATCCACCCAGGATTAAGCACAGATACGCAGTATTTT
NA NA TRBJ2-2 TRBV6-5 CATGVFGGELFF TGTGCGACGGGGGTATTCGGCGGGGAGCTGTTTTTT
NA once TRBJ1-5 TRBV27 CASSPGDLSNQPQHF TGTGCCAGCAGTCCGGGGGATTTGAGCAATCAGCCCCAGCATTTT
TRBD1 NA TRBJ1-1 TRBV25-1 CASMGQGARVGEAFF TGTGCCAGCATGGGACAGGGGGCCCGGGTCGGAGAAGCTTTCTTT
NA NA TRBJ2-7 TRBV15 CATSRERTAYYEQYF TGTGCCACCAGCAGAGAAAGGACGGCGTACTACGAGCAGTACTTC
NA NA TRBJ1-5 TRBV15 CATSRAANEYSNQPQHF TGTGCCACCAGCAGGGCGGCGAACGAGTATAGCAATCAGCCCCAGCATTTT
TRBD1 NA TRBJ2-7 TRBV7-6 CASSPRQGLNYEQYF TGTGCCAGCAGCCCCCGACAGGGGTTGAACTACGAGCAGTACTTC
TRBD1 once TRBJ1-1 TRBV11-2 CASSKGQVNTEAFF TGTGCCAGCTCGAAGGGACAGGTCAACACTGAAGCTTTCTTT
NA NA TRBJ1-4 TRBV15 CATSRGGTNEKLFF TGTGCCACCAGCAGGGGTGGAACTAATGAAAAACTGTTTTTT
NA NA TRBJ2-5 TRBV2 CASSDPLGETQYF TGTGCCAGCAGTGACCCCCTCGGGGAGACCCAGTACTTC
NA NA TRBJ1-6 TRBV5-4 CASSDPTRSYNSPLHF TGTGCCAGCAGCGACCCGACCAGGTCCTATAATTCACCCCTCCACTTT
NA NA TRBJ2-7 TRBV18 CASSQPGTYEQYF TGTGCCAGCTCCCAACCGGGGACCTACGAGCAGTACTTC
NA NA TRBJ2-3 TRBV6-5 CASRTAARLTDTQYF TGTGCCAGCAGGACCGCAGCCCGCCTCACAGACACGCAGTATTTT
NA NA TRBJ1-4 TRBV29-1 CSGGRGEKLFF TGCAGCGGGGGGAGGGGTGAAAAACTGTTTTTT
TRBD1 NA TRBJ1-1 TRBV6-5 CASKYPIQGAAEAFF TGTGCCAGCAAATACCCGATACAGGGGGCGGCGGAAGCTTTCTTT
TRBD1 once TRBJ2-7 TRBV6-5 CASSYSRDRGYEQYF TGTGCCAGCAGTTACTCGAGGGACAGGGGTTACGAGCAGTACTTC
TRBD1 NA TRBJ2-1 TRBV30 CAWSVQRTGGGNEQFF TGTGCCTGGAGTGTACAAAGGACAGGGGGGGGCAATGAGCAGTTCTTC
NA NA TRBJ1-3 TRBV6-6 CASSTLGGSGNTIYF TGTGCCAGCAGCACACTAGGGGGCTCTGGAAACACCATATATTTT
NA NA TRBJ2-1 TRBV3-1/TRBV3-2 CASSYITGEQFF TGTGCCAGCAGTTATATCACGGGTGAGCAGTTCTTC
NA NA TRBJ1-4 TRBV6-1 CASSATFSSTNEKLFF TGTGCCAGCAGTGCGACCTTCAGTTCAACTAATGAAAAACTGTTTTTT
NA NA TRBJ1-1 TRBV6-5 CASSPPGRSEAFF TGTGCCAGCAGCCCCCCAGGGAGGAGTGAAGCTTTCTTT
NA few TRBJ1-5 TRBV11-2 CASSLGVGYQPQHF TGTGCCAGCAGCTTAGGGGTGGGGTATCAGCCCCAGCATTTT
NA NA TRBJ2-2 TRBV5-5 CASSFSGTNTGELFF TGTGCCAGCAGCTTCTCGGGGACGAACACCGGGGAGCTGTTTTTT
TRBD2 NA TRBJ2-7 TRBV3-1/TRBV3-2 CASSQRTSGARARQYF TGTGCCAGCAGCCAAAGGACTAGCGGGGCTCGAGCCCGGCAGTACTTC
NA NA TRBJ1-5 TRBV30 CAWSEFGNQPQHF TGTGCCTGGAGTGAATTTGGCAATCAGCCCCAGCATTTT
NA NA TRBJ2-7 TRBV27 CASSPNRESPYEQYF TGTGCCAGCAGCCCTAACCGGGAAAGCCCCTACGAGCAGTACTTC
TRBD1 NA TRBJ1-2 TRBV27 CASSFTPSGTGNGYTF TGTGCCAGCAGTTTCACCCCCTCCGGGACAGGGAATGGCTACACCTTC
TRBD2 NA TRBJ2-2 TRBV5-1 CASSPHGGLAGMTNTGELFF TGCGCCAGCAGCCCCCACGGGGGACTAGCGGGGATGACGAACACCGGGGAGCTGTTTTTT
TRBD1 few TRBJ1-3 TRBV30 CAWQTGNGNTIYF TGTGCCTGGCAGACAGGGAATGGAAACACCATATATTTT
NA NA TRBJ1-1 TRBV6-6 CASSARGGRNTEAFF TGTGCCAGCAGTGCCCGGGGCGGGAGGAACACTGAAGCTTTCTTT
TRBD1 NA TRBJ1-5 TRBV28 CASRPDRVGGPQHF TGTGCCAGCAGGCCCGACAGGGTAGGTGGGCCCCAGCATTTT
NA NA TRBJ2-2 TRBV3-1/TRBV3-2 CASSQEAVELFF TGTGCCAGCAGCCAAGAAGCGGTAGAGCTGTTTTTT
NA NA TRBJ1-1 TRBV7-9 CASSLNTANTEAFF TGTGCCAGCAGCTTAAACACAGCGAACACTGAAGCTTTCTTT
TRBD2 NA TRBJ2-3 TRBV5-6 CASSSRLAGALSGTDTQYF TGTGCCAGCAGCTCGCGACTAGCGGGGGCCTTATCCGGCACAGATACGCAGTATTTT
NA NA TRBJ1-1 TRBV28 CATLGQMNTEAFF TGTGCCACCTTAGGACAGATGAACACTGAAGCTTTCTTT
NA NA TRBJ1-1 TRBV6-5 CASSYRRDTEAFF TGTGCCAGCAGTTACAGGAGAGACACTGAAGCTTTCTTT
TRBD1 NA TRBJ2-7 TRBV27 CASSLGWDRGDEQYF TGTGCCAGCAGTTTAGGGTGGGACAGGGGGGACGAGCAGTACTTC
NA NA TRBJ1-3 TRBV5-1 CASRDSRSGNTIYF TGCGCCAGCAGAGACAGTCGCTCTGGAAACACCATATATTTT
TRBD1 NA TRBJ2-7 TRBV6-1 CASSAGTGINPGEQYF TGTGCCAGCAGTGCCGGGACAGGGATCAATCCGGGGGAGCAGTACTTC